What follows is one TCR beta chain and its context. Its specificity is unknown. Building the TCR beta libraries relied on iRepertoire HTBI primers, and CDR3 regions underwent Arm-PCR. TCRdb itself ran the multiplex PCR reads through MiXCR, one entry per CDR3 protein. In the table there are roughly 510,000 distinct CDR3 sequences, 15% to 20% of which are singletons. The data derive from a study of regulatory T cells in long-lasting Graves disease. The study, taken as a whole, reports: Accuracy might have suffered from few samples. Sampling was limited to peripheral blood rather than thyroid tissue.

This CDR3 is built from 14 residues. The germline CDR1 and CDR2 sequences are LNHDA and SQIVND (reference sequence). The germline V and J ends were trimmed by 7 bases and 2 bases, with 14 bases remaining between them. Noted time point: newly diagnosed GD, antithyroid drugs for less than 3 months. From PBMCs, RNA was extracted and then used to make the TCR library. Another study also made use of these data, one on T cells in Graves' hyperthyroidism and ophthalmopathy. That paper states: When ophthalmopathy did not progress within 18 months, Graves' hyperthyroidism was considered stable. A model using 13 V-J features told ophthalmopathy apart from stable hyperthyroidism.

The material sequenced was peripheral blood mononuclear cells (PBMCs), taken at new diagnosis, from a patient treated with antithyroid drugs. This chain uses TRBV19 with TRBJ1-1; tentatively, D is TRBD1 (6 bases). The TCR sequence derives from a man aged 18 to 35 with Graves disease. The CDR3, as DNA: TGTGCCAGTAAGAAAGCAGGGGAAAACACTGAAGCTTTCTTT. It is translated as CASKKAGENTEAFF.